What follows describes a single TCR beta chain. Germline assignment: CDR1 GTSNPN and CDR2 SVGIG (reference sequence). The CDR3 has 13 residues. V shed 5 bases and J 8 bases; nucleotides not matched to a gene: 7. This sample was included in a study of blood T cell repertoires in COVID-19. Study summary: Collection of acute and convalescent COVID-19 samples took place in the United States, Italy and Spain.

Generated by immunoSEQ multiplex PCR, the TCRdb table keeps only in-frame clones and is missing some. The data hold 200,000 to 250,000 clones, with approximately 85% observed a single time. This sequence was found in a woman aged 70-85 years with COVID-19, enrolled during active disease. Material: peripheral blood. V gene TRBV30 combines with J gene TRBJ1-4; 8 bases align to TRBD1. This chain's CDR3 is CAWDRGVEEKLFF. CDR3 in DNA: TGTGCCTGGGACAGGGGAGTTGAGGAAAAACTGTTTTTT.